This T cell receptor (beta chain) was captured in a study of blood T cell repertoires in COVID-19. As for the study in general: T cells, B-cell-depleted T cells, or PBMCs supplied cDNA or gDNA.

This CDR3 is 14 amino acids long. V lost 4 bases to trimming and J lost 10 bases; unmatched junction nucleotides: 10. Looked up from germline, CDR1 is SNHLY and CDR2 is FYNNEI. This clone was seen a single time. In the original processing: Researchers report that nucleated cell counts were estimated from reference gene primer amplification. The table came from immunoSEQ multiplex PCR; TCRdb's copy has only in-frame clones and leaves some out. The DNA was the basis for D and trimming; V, J and clone size are from that table. The sample gives about 200,000 clones, more than 80% of which show up once; around 0.5% is in the top ten.

The TCR originated in a man aged 45-65 years with acute or convalescent COVID-19. This rearrangement joins TRBV2 to TRBJ2-1, with TRBD2 matching 7 bases. The sample taken for sequencing was peripheral blood. The CDR3 loop reads CASSVRGMGGEQFF. As DNA, the CDR3 is TGTGCCAGCAGTGTTCGCGGAATGGGAGGGGAGCAGTTCTTC.